This note documents a single TCR beta chain sequence. This sample was taken from a study of HIV-infected patients and healthy controls. Germline V CDR1 and CDR2: LGHNA, YNFKEQ. The CDR3 is 16 residues long. The ends lost 3 bases at V and 8 bases at J; junction bases unmatched: 10. TCRdb reanalysed the 5' RACE reads using MiXCR and keeps one entry per CDR3 protein. The repertoire holds about 64,000 distinct CDR3 sequences, with over 15% as singletons. The specimen sequenced was CD4+ T cells from blood. The source of this sequence is a human donor in good health. The chain joins TRBV4-2 to TRBJ1-6, with 7 bases identical to TRBD1. The CDR3, as DNA: TGTGCCAGCAGCCATAGTTTAGGGACAGCTGATTCACCCCTCCACTTT. This sequence encodes CASSHSLGTADSPLHF.